The clone carrying this T cell receptor (beta chain) was counted ten times or more. Its cognate antigen is unknown. This specimen comes from a study of human T cells and chemical hapten exposure. Whole-study results and caveats: Patch test scores rose with PT1 expanded TCR counts, a positive correlation.

The CDR3 runs to 15 residues. V lost 0 bases and J lost 2, with 5 bases in between. Germline V gene lookup returns CDR1 PRHDT and CDR2 FYEKMQ (reference sequence). MiXCR was run by TCRdb on the RACE reads, yielding one entry per CDR3 protein. The sample includes approximately 89,000 distinct CDR3 sequences, roughly a tenth of them seen just once. Time point given: patch test 2, 6 weeks after DPC sensitization. Documented treatment: therapeutic diphenylcyclopropenone sensitization with weekly scalp DPC. Sample: whole blood, taken in connection with sensitization to the hapten diphenylcyclopropenone (DPC). V gene TRBV13 combines with J gene TRBJ1-6; D call uncertain. The sequence was obtained from a woman in her twenties or thirties with alopecia areata. Some clones in this sample may be carry-over from other donors' samples. CDR3 nucleotides: TGTGCCAGCAGCTTAGGCCAGACCTATAATTCACCCCTCCACTTT. Translated, it gives CASSLGQTYNSPLHF.